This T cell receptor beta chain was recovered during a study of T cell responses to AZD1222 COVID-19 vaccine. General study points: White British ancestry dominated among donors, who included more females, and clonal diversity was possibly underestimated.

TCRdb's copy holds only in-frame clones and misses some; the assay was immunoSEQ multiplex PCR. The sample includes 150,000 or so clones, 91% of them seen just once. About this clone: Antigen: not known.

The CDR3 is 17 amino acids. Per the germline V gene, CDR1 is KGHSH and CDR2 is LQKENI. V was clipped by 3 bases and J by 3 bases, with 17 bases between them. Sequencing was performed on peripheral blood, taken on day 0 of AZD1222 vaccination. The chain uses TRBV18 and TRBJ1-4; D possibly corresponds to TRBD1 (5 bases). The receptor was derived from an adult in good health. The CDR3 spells CASSPRGGELSNEKLFF. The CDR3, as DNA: TGTGCCAGCTCACCCCGGGGGGGGGAGCTCTCTAATGAAAAACTGTTTTTT. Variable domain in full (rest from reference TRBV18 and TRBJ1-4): NAGVMQNPRHLVRRRGQEARLRCSPMKGHSHVYWYRQLPEEGLKFMVYLQKENIIDESGMPKERFSAEFPKEGPSILRIQQVVRGDSAAYFCASSPRGGELSNEKLFFGSGTQLSVL.